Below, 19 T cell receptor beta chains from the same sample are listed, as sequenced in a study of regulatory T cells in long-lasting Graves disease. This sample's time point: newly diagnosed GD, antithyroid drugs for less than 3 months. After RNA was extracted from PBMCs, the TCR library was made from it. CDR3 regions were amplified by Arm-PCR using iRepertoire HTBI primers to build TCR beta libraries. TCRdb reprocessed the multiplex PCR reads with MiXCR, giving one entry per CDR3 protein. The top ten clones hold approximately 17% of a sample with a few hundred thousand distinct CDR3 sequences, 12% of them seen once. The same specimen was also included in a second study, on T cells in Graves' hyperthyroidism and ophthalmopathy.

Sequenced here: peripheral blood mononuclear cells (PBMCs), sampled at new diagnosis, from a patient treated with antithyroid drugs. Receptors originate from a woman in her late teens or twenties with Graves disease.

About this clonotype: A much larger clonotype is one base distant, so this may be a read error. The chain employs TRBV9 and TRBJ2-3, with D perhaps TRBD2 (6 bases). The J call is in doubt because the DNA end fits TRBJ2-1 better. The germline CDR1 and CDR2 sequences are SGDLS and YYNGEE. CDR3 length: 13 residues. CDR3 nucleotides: TGTGCCAGCAGCGTGGGAGGTACCGATGAGCAGTTCTTC. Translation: CASSVGGTDEQFF.

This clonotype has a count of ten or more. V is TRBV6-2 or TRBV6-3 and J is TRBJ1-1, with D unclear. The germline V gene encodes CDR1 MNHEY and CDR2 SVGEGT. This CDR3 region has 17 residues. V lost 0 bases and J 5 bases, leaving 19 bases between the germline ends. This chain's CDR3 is CASSYSAAGVWATEAFF. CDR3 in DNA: TGTGCCAGCAGTTACTCAGCGGCTGGGGTGTGGGCGACTGAAGCTTTCTTT.

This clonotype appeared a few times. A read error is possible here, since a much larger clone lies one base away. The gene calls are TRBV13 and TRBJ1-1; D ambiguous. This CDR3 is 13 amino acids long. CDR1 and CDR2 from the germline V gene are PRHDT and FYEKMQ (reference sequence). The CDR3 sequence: CASSLMGGTEALF. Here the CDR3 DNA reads TGTGCCAGCAGCCTCATGGGTGGAACTGAAGCTCTCTTT.

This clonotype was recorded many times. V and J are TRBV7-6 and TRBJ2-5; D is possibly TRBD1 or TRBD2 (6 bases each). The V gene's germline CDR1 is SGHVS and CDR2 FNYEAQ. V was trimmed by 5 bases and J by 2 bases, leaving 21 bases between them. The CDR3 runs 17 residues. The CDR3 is CASSPRGFTSGQETQYF. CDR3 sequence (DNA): TGTGCCAGCAGCCCCAGGGGTTTTACGAGCGGGCAAGAGACCCAGTACTTC.

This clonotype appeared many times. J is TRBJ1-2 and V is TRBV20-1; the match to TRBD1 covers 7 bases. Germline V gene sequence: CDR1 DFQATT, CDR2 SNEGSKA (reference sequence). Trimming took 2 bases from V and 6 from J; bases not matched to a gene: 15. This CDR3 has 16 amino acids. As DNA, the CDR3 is TGCAGTGCTAGAATTCCGATTGGTCAGGGGGTCGATGGCTACACCTTC. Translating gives CSARIPIGQGVDGYTF.

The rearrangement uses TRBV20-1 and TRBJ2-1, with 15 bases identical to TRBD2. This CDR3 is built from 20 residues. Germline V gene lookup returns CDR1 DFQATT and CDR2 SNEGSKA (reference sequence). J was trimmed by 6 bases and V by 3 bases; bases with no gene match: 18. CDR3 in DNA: TGCAGTGCTAGCAATGAAAGGACTAGCGGGAGGGCCGTCCTGTGCAATGAGCAGTTCTTC. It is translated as CSASNERTSGRAVLCNEQFF.

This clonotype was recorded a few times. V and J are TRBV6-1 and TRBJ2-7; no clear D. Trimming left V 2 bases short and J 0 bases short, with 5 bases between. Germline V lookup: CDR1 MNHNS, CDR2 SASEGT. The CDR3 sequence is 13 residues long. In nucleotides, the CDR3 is TGTGCCAGCAGTGAAACTAACTCCTACGAGCAGTACTTC. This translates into CASSETNSYEQYF.

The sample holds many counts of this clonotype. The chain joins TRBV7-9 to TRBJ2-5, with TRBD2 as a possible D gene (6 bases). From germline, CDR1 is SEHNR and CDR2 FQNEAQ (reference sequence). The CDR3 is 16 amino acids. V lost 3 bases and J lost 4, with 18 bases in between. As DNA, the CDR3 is TGTGCCAGCAGCTTTTCGGGACTGAGGAGGATAGAGACCCAGTACTTC. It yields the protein CASSFSGLRRIETQYF.

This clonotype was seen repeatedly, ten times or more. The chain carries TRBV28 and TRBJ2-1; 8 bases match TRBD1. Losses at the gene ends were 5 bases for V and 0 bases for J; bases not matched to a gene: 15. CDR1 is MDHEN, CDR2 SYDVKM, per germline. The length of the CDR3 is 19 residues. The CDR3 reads CASSRPRDRPFSSYNEQFF. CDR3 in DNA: TGTGCCAGCAGTCGTCCCCGGGACAGGCCTTTCAGCTCCTACAATGAGCAGTTCTTC.

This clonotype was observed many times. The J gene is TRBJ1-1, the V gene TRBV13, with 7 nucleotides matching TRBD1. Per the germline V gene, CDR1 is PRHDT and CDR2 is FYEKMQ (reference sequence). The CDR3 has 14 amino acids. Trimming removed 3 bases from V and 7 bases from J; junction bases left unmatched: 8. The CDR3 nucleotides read TGTGCCAGCAGCTTCGGCCAGGGGGGCGTTGAAGCTTTCTTT. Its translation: CASSFGQGGVEAFF.

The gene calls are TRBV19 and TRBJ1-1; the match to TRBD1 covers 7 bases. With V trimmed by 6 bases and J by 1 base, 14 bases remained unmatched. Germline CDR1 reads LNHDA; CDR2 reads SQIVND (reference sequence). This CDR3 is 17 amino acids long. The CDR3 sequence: CASSTLDRAERNTEAFF. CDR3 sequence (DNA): TGTGCCAGTAGCACCCTAGACAGGGCGGAAAGGAACACTGAAGCTTTCTTT. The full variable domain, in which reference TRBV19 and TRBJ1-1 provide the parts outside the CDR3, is DGGITQSPKYLFRKEGQNVTLSCEQNLNHDAMYWYRQDPGQGLRLIYYSQIVNDFQKGDIAEGYSVSREKKESFPLTVTSAQKNPTAFYLCASSTLDRAERNTEAFFGQGTRLTVV.

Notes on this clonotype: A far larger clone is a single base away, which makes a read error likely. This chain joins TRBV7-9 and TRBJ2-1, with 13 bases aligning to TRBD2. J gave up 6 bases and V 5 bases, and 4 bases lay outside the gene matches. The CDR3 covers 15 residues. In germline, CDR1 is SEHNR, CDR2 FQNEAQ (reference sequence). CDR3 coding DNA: TGTGCCAGCAGCCCAAGGACTAGCGGGAGCAATGAGCAGTTCTTC. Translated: CASSPRTSGSNEQFF.

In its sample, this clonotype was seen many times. The CDR3 coding sequence is TGTGCCACCAGCAGAGACAGGGGTACAGATACGCAGTATTTT. It encodes CATSRDRGTDTQYF. The chain is built from TRBV15 and TRBJ2-3; weak D call: TRBD1 (6 bases). The CDR3 has 14 amino acids. V was shortened by 0 bases and J by 3 bases, with 7 bases between the two germline ends. The germline CDR1 and CDR2 sequences are LNHNV and YYDKDF (reference sequence).

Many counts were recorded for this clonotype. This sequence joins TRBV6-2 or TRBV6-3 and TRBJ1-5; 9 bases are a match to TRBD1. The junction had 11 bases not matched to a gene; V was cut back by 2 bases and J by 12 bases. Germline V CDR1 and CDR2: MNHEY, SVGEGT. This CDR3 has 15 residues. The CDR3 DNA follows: TGTGCCAGCAGTTACCGGGACAGGGTAGACAGAAGCCAGCATTTT. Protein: CASSYRDRVDRSQHF.

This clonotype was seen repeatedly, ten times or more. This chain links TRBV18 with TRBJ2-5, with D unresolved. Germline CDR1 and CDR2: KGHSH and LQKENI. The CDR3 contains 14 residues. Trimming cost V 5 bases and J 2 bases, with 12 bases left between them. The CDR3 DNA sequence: TGTGCCAGCTCAACAGAGCGAAAACAAGAGACCCAGTACTTC. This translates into CASSTERKQETQYF.

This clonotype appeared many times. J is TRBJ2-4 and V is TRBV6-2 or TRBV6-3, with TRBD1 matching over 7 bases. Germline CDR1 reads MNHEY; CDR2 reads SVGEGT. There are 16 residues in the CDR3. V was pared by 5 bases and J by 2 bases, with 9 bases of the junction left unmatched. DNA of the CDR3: TGTGCCAGCAGTCGACAAGGGACAGAGACCAAAAACATTCAGTACTTC. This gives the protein CASSRQGTETKNIQYF.

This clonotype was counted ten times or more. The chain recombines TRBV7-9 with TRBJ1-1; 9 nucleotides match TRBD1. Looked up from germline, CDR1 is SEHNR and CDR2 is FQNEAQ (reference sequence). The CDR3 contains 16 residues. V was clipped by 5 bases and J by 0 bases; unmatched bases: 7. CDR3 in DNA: TGTGCCAGCAGCGCGGGACAGGGTGAAATGAACACTGAAGCTTTCTTT. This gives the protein CASSAGQGEMNTEAFF.

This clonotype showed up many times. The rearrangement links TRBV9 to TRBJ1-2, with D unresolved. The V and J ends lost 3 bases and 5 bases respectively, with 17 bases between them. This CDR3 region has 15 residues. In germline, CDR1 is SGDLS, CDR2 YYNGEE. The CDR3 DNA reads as TGTGCCAGCAGCGCAGTAGAGATTATGACATATGGCTACACCTTC. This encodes CASSAVEIMTYGYTF.

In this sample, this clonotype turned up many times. The CDR3 nucleotides are TGTGCCAGCAGCTTGGACTCGTCGTTGAGTGAAAAACTGTTTTTT. Translated, it gives CASSLDSSLSEKLFF. The J gene is TRBJ1-4, the V gene TRBV7-9; D unresolved. Trimming took 3 bases from V and 7 from J, leaving 15 bases between them. This CDR3 spans 15 amino acids. CDR1 is SEHNR, CDR2 FQNEAQ, per germline (reference sequence).